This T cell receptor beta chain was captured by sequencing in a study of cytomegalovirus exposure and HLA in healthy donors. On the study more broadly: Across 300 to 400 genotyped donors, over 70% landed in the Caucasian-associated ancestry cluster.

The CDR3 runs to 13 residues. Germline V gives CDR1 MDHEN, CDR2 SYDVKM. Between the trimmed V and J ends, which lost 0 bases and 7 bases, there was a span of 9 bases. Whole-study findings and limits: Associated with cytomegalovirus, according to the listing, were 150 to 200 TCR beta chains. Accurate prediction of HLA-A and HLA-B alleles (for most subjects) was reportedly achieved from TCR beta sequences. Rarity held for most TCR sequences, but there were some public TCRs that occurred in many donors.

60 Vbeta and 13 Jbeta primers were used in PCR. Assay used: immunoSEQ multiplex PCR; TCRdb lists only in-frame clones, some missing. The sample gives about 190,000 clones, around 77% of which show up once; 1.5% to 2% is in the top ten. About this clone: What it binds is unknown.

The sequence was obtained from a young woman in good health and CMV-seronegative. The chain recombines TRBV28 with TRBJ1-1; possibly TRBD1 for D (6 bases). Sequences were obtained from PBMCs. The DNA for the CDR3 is TGTGCCAGCAGTTTATGGAGGGGGGGTGAAGCTTTCTTT. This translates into CASSLWRGGEAFF.